What follows is one TCR beta chain and its context. The target of this receptor is not known. The record has no base qualities; no much larger clone is one base away. The CDR3 holds 13 amino acids from the cysteine to the phenylalanine. Only the CDR3 part of the read is kept: 39 bases, read in frame from the first base. Trimming costs V 3 bases and J 5 bases, and their ends lie 10 bases apart. CDR1 and CDR2 are drawn from the germline V gene (reference sequence): SEHNR, FQNEAQ. The collaborating institutions used their own protocols to collect whole blood in K2EDTA tubes. Collaborator samples were shipped for TCRbeta analysis as frozen whole blood, isolated PBMCs, or DNA extracted from either sample type. The data derive from a study of blood T cell repertoires in COVID-19 (dated by TCRdb to 2018 to 2020). Notes on the research overall: Samples from collaborators originated in the United States, Italy and Spain and spanned both the acute and convalescent phases of COVID-19. The dataset comprised deeply sampled blood TCRbeta repertoires from subjects exposed to, actively infected with, or recovered from COVID-19. Where available, HLA class I and class II types were taken from metadata supplied by the sample provider and were not determined by assay-based typing. Samples came from the ongoing ImmuneRACE study (first 160 participants) plus 1,254 subjects from 6 global collaborators. The material from the prospective study consisted of cDNA or gDNA derived from T cells, B-cell-depleted T cells, or PBMCs. The sample metadata nearly always contained a de-identified subject ID, COVID-19 status, age in years and sex. The repertoires were released in a freely available public database meant as a resource for research on the immune response to SARS-CoV-2.

Beyond this particular receptor, the publication reports: Clinical and demographic metadata were provided uncurated, with the amount varying by source and participant.

TCRbeta CDR3 regions were amplified from genomic DNA by means of the immunoSEQ Assay, a bias-controlled multiplex PCR. In the original analysis: The number of nucleated cells in each sample was estimated from the amplification of reference gene primers within the assay. Sequence reads were collapsed and filtered to measure the absolute abundance of every unique TCRbeta CDR3 rearrangement. For each sample, productive Simpson clonality was calculated by taking the square root of Simpson's diversity index across productive rearrangements. As stored in TCRdb, this immuneACCESS dataset retains in-frame rearrangements with V and J assigned. A fraction of the clones does not appear; measured against another copy, unresolved V genes explain less than half of the discrepancy, and the remainder lacks a known reason. V, J and clone size derive from that table, while D and trimming were established from the DNA sequence. This sample is represented by hundreds of thousands of clones; more than 85% of them were singletons. The ten largest account for 1.3% of the sample.

The specimen sequenced was peripheral blood. This sequence originates from a man between 65 and 85 years old with acute or convalescent COVID-19. The rearrangement combines TRBV7-9 with TRBJ1-1, with TRBD1 perhaps the D gene, on 5 matching bases. The DNA reads TGTGCCAGCAGCTTTGCCGGGGGGACTGAAGCTTTCTTT. Its amino acids are CASSFAGGTEAFF.